The 29 T cell receptor beta chains below come from one sample, sequenced in a study of T cells in Graves' hyperthyroidism and ophthalmopathy. The CDR3 regions of TCR beta were amplified from RNA transcripts. The primer set for the first-round RT-PCR of the TCR CDR3 was HTBI. TCRdb analysed the multiplex PCR reads with MiXCR anew, one entry per CDR3 protein. This sample has 490,000 or so distinct CDR3 sequences; around a fifth occur once, and the top ten carry roughly 49%. The sample consisted of blood. The receptors originated from a woman in her seventies with Graves' ophthalmopathy.

This clonotype was seen ten or more times. The V gene is TRBV7-8, the J gene TRBJ2-7; D not resolved. With 3 bases removed from V and 2 bases from J, the gap between germline ends came to 8 bases. The germline V gene encodes CDR1 SGHVS and CDR2 FQNEAQ. CDR3 length: 13 residues. The CDR3 reads CASSLGPPYEQYF. The CDR3, as DNA: TGTGCCAGCAGCTTGGGCCCCCCCTACGAGCAGTACTTC.

This clonotype has a count of ten or more. The gene calls are TRBV11-2 and TRBJ2-7; unclear D gene. V shed 5 bases and J shed 2 bases, with 13 bases lying between them. This CDR3 spans 14 amino acids. Germline V gives CDR1 SGHAT, CDR2 FQNNGV. CDR3 protein: CASSPLGAAYEQYF. DNA for the CDR3: TGTGCCAGCAGCCCTCTTGGCGCAGCCTACGAGCAGTACTTC. Supplemented by reference TRBV11-2 and TRBJ2-7, the full variable domain reads EAGVAQSPRYKIIEKRQSVAFWCNPISGHATLYWYQQILGQGPKLLIQFQNNGVVDDSQLPKDRFSAERLKGVDSTLKIQPAKLEDSAVYLCASSPLGAAYEQYFGPGTRLTVT.

The chain couples TRBV3-1 to TRBJ2-1; no clear D gene. The CDR3 extends over 12 amino acids. Germline V gene data show CDR1 as LGHDT and CDR2 as YNNKEL (reference sequence). The ends were cut back, 4 bases at V and 7 bases at J, with 8 bases in the middle. In nucleotides, the CDR3 is TGTGCCAGCAGCCCAAATGCGAATGAGCAGTTCTTC. Amino acid sequence: CASSPNANEQFF.

The chain joins TRBV7-3 to TRBJ2-5; D may be TRBD2 (6 bases). The CDR3 is 13 residues long. The germline V and J ends were trimmed by 5 bases and 5 bases, with 12 bases remaining between them. The V gene's germline CDR1 is SGHTA and CDR2 FQGTGA. CDR3 residues: CASSATSTETQYF. DNA of the CDR3: TGTGCCAGCAGCGCCACTAGCACCGAGACCCAGTACTTC.

V usage is TRBV28 and J usage is TRBJ2-7; tentatively, D is TRBD2 (6 bases). Trimming left V 6 bases short and J 3 bases short, with 15 bases between. Per the germline V gene, CDR1 is MDHEN and CDR2 is SYDVKM. The CDR3 length is 14 residues. The CDR3 sequence: CASRVGTLLYEQYF. CDR3 sequence (DNA): TGTGCCAGCAGGGTCGGGACTCTCCTCTACGAGCAGTACTTC.

The chain recombines TRBV7-9 with TRBJ2-5; the match to TRBD2 covers 10 bases. V lost 0 bases, J lost 0 bases, and 10 bases stayed unmatched. CDR3 size: 19 residues. In germline, CDR1 is SEHNR, CDR2 FQNEAQ (reference sequence). CDR3 in DNA: TGTGCCAGCAGCTTAGCCGGGGCTAGCGGGAGTCCCCACCAAGAGACCCAGTACTTC. Its translation is CASSLAGASGSPHQETQYF.

This chain links TRBV6-2 or TRBV6-3 with TRBJ2-3, with 8 positions matching TRBD2. Germline V gene data show CDR1 as MNHEY and CDR2 as SVGEGT. With V trimmed by 2 bases and J by 9 bases, 1 base remained unmatched. The CDR3 covers 12 residues. CDR3 coding DNA: TGTGCCAGCAGTTACGCTAGCGGGACGCAGTATTTT. This sequence encodes CASSYASGTQYF.

This clonotype turned up a few times. The chain links TRBV5-1 to TRBJ2-2, with D perhaps TRBD1 or TRBD2 (5 bases each). Trimming left V 4 bases short and J 3 bases short, with 13 bases between. Germline CDR1 and CDR2: SGHRS and YFSETQ. CDR3 size: 15 residues. In DNA, the CDR3 is TGCGCCAGCAGCCCCGGGACCTGGGACACCGGGGAGCTGTTTTTT. This sequence encodes CASSPGTWDTGELFF.

This clonotype was detected only a few times. The chain is built from TRBV5-8 and TRBJ2-2, with 7 bases lining up with TRBD1. CDR3 length equals 19 residues. Germline loops: CDR1 SGHTS, CDR2 YDEGEE. V trimming: 7 bases; J trimming: 5 bases; junction bases outside the gene matches: 23. The CDR3 sequence is CASSQGDSRVGPLTGELFF. The DNA of the CDR3 is TGTGCCAGCTCTCAAGGGGACAGTCGAGTGGGGCCTTTGACCGGGGAGCTGTTTTTT.

This clonotype showed up just a few times. This chain links TRBV12-5 with TRBJ1-3; D unclear. This CDR3 contains 15 residues. CDR1 LGHNT and CDR2 FRNRAP come from the germline V gene. Trimming removed 5 bases from V and 1 base from J, with 12 bases in between. The CDR3 here is CASGLPGVSGNTIYF. CDR3 DNA sequence: TGTGCTAGTGGTCTGCCAGGTGTTTCTGGAAACACCATATATTTT.

The gene calls are TRBV27 and TRBJ1-1; a weak D match, TRBD1 (6 bases). This CDR3 contains 14 residues. Trimming shortened V by 5 bases and J by 2 bases, and 12 bases separated the two germline ends. The germline V gene has CDR1 MNHEY and CDR2 SMNVEV (reference sequence). For the CDR3, the DNA is TGTGCCAGCAGTACCCAAGGGGGAAACACTGAAGCTTTCTTT. Protein sequence: CASSTQGGNTEAFF.

The sample holds a few counts of this clonotype. V usage is TRBV18 and J usage is TRBJ2-7; D is undetermined. Per germline, CDR1 KGHSH and CDR2 LQKENI. V lost 0 bases, J lost 0 bases, and 9 bases lay in between. The CDR3 is made up of 15 amino acids. CDR3 nucleotide sequence: TGTGCCAGCTCACCACCAGCAAGGAGCTCCTACGAGCAGTACTTC. It encodes CASSPPARSSYEQYF. The full variable domain, with the rest looked up from reference TRBV18 and TRBJ2-7, is NAGVMQNPRHLVRRRGQEARLRCSPMKGHSHVYWYRQLPEEGLKFMVYLQKENIIDESGMPKERFSAEFPKEGPSILRIQQVVRGDSAAYFCASSPPARSSYEQYFGPGTRLTVT.

This clonotype came up many times. This sequence joins TRBV2 and TRBJ2-2, with 10 nucleotides matching TRBD2. Germline CDR1 reads SNHLY; CDR2 reads FYNNEI. The CDR3 is made up of 19 amino acids. The trim removed 4 bases at V and 5 bases at J, leaving 16 bases unmatched. The CDR3 sequence is CASSGNRASGRARTGELFF. The CDR3 coding sequence is TGTGCCAGCAGTGGGAACAGGGCCAGCGGGAGGGCCCGAACCGGGGAGCTGTTTTTT.

A note on this clonotype: Just one base apart from a much larger clone, this may be a read error. The genes are TRBV4-3 and TRBJ2-1; tentative D call: TRBD2 (6 bases). From germline, CDR1 is LGHNA and CDR2 YSLEER. Trimming cost V 0 bases and J 7 bases, with 16 bases left between them. The CDR3 has 16 amino acids. CDR3 sequence reads: CASSQDLGGRWNEQFF. CDR3 coding DNA: TGCGCCAGCAGCCAAGATCTCGGGGGACGGTGGAATGAGCAGTTCTTC.

The CDR3: CAISEGFSGANVLTF. The CDR3 nucleotides are TGTGCCATCAGTGAGGGCTTTTCTGGGGCCAACGTCCTGACTTTC. The chain combines TRBV10-3 with TRBJ2-6; D is ambiguous. The CDR3 is 15 amino acids. The ends were cut back, 2 bases at V and 1 base at J, with 6 bases in the middle. CDR1 and CDR2 from the germline V gene are ENHRY and SYGVKD.

This clonotype has a handful of counts. The chain joins TRBV2 to TRBJ2-7; no firm D call. CDR1 and CDR2 (germline): SNHLY, FYNNEI. The CDR3 consists of 12 residues. V was cut by 10 bases and J by 1 base, with 11 bases left in between. The CDR3 protein is CANTDQSYEQYF. CDR3 nucleotide sequence: TGTGCCAACACAGACCAGTCCTACGAGCAGTACTTC.

The rearrangement links TRBV7-9 to TRBJ2-1; 12 bases map to TRBD2. The CDR3 runs to 20 residues. Germline CDR1 SEHNR, CDR2 FQNEAQ (reference sequence). Trimming took 3 bases from V and 0 from J; bases not matched to a gene: 12. For the CDR3, the DNA is TGTGCCAGCAGCTTGTCCGGGACTAGCGGGTTCGCAAGCTCCTACAATGAGCAGTTCTTC. Protein: CASSLSGTSGFASSYNEQFF.

The V gene is TRBV20-1, the J gene TRBJ1-3, with D uncertain. Trimming stripped 3 bases from V and 0 bases from J, with 9 bases between. Germline CDR1 and CDR2: DFQATT and SNEGSKA (reference sequence). CDR3 length equals 14 residues. Written as DNA, the CDR3 is TGCAGTGCTAGTTCCAGGCTCTCTGGAAACACCATATATTTT. Translation gives CSASSRLSGNTIYF.

This clonotype occurred many times. This chain joins TRBV11-2 and TRBJ2-3, with D possibly TRBD1 on 5 matching bases. From germline, CDR1 is SGHAT and CDR2 FQNNGV. The CDR3 runs to 11 residues. Between the trimmed V and J ends, which lost 4 bases and 9 bases, there was a span of 8 bases. CDR3: CASSWAGTQYF. CDR3 in DNA: TGTGCCAGCAGCTGGGCAGGGACGCAGTATTTT.

This clonotype was counted at least ten times. The rearrangement uses TRBV29-1 and TRBJ1-1; D perhaps matches TRBD1 (5 bases). The CDR3 consists of 12 residues. V gave up 5 bases and J gave up 0 bases, with 7 bases separating them. CDR1 and CDR2 (germline): SQVTM, ANQGSEA. The CDR3 region is CSVRTMNTEAFF. The CDR3 nucleotides read TGCAGCGTTCGGACAATGAACACTGAAGCTTTCTTT. The variable domain in full, with the rest retrieved from reference TRBV29-1 and TRBJ1-1, is SAVISQKPSRDICQRGTSLTIQCQVDSQVTMMFWYRQQPGQSLTLIATANQGSEATYESGFVIDKFPISRPNLTFSTLTVSNMSPEDSSIYLCSVRTMNTEAFFGQGTRLTVV.

The chain recombines TRBV3-1 with TRBJ1-1; no reliable D call. Between the trimmed V and J ends, which lost 0 bases and 0 bases, there was a span of 5 bases. This CDR3 spans 14 amino acids. Germline CDR1 LGHDT, CDR2 YNNKEL (reference sequence). CDR3 coding DNA: TGTGCCAGCAGCCAAGACTGGGTGAACACTGAAGCTTTCTTT. It is translated as CASSQDWVNTEAFF.

This clonotype is a singleton in its sample. This sequence joins TRBV4-1 and TRBJ1-1; D is unresolved. CDR3 length: 14 residues. CDR1 and CDR2 from the germline V gene are MGHRA and YSYEKL. V lost 2 bases to trimming and J lost 0 bases, with 7 bases between them. CDR3 nucleotides: TGCGCCAGCAGCCAACGGAACATGAACACTGAAGCTTTCTTT. As protein: CASSQRNMNTEAFF.

In this sample, this clonotype turned up a few times. V gene TRBV20-1 combines with J gene TRBJ2-1; TRBD2 agrees at 7 bases. This CDR3 spans 14 amino acids. V dropped 3 bases and J dropped 6; count of bases not matched to a gene: 8. Germline V gives CDR1 DFQATT, CDR2 SNEGSKA (reference sequence). The CDR3 DNA sequence: TGCAGTGCTAGCGGGATGGGAGGGACCAATGAGCAGTTCTTC. Its translation is CSASGMGGTNEQFF.

This clonotype was seen at least ten times. The chain employs TRBV10-2 and TRBJ2-5; D gene uncertain. The CDR3 length is 15 residues. The V end was cut by 5 bases, the J end by 1 base, with 14 bases between. Germline loops: CDR1 WSHSY, CDR2 SAAADI. This chain's CDR3 is CASSRSGVFQETQYF. For the CDR3, the DNA is TGCGCCAGCAGTAGGTCTGGTGTCTTCCAAGAGACCCAGTACTTC.

V and J are TRBV25-1 and TRBJ2-5, with TRBD1 as a possible D gene (6 bases). Germline-derived CDR1 and CDR2 are MGHDK and SYGVNS. Between the trimmed V and J ends, which lost 2 bases and 4 bases, there was a span of 17 bases. The CDR3 spans 16 residues. The CDR3 loop is CASSENRDTVRETQYF. The CDR3, as DNA: TGTGCCAGCAGTGAAAACCGGGACACCGTCCGAGAGACCCAGTACTTC.

The chain carries TRBV28 and TRBJ2-7; D tentatively fits TRBD1 or TRBD2 (6 bases each). This CDR3 is 15 amino acids long. The V and J ends lost 6 bases and 3 bases respectively, with 18 bases between them. Germline CDR1 reads MDHEN; CDR2 reads SYDVKM. CDR3 sequence (DNA): TGTGCCAGCAGCGGGCAGGGGCGAGCGGGCTACGAGCAGTACTTC. This codes for CASSGQGRAGYEQYF.

The J gene is TRBJ2-7, the V gene TRBV5-5, with 7 bases identical to TRBD1. Germline V gene sequence: CDR1 SGHKS, CDR2 YYEKEE (reference sequence). V lost 4 bases and J lost 5; bases outside the gene matches: 9. The CDR3 covers 14 residues. The DNA of the CDR3 is TGTGCCAGCAGCATCTTGACAGGGAGCCACGAGCAGTACTTC. Its translation is CASSILTGSHEQYF. The full variable domain, in which reference TRBV5-5 and TRBJ2-7 provide the parts outside the CDR3, is DAGVTQSPTHLIKTRGQQVTLRCSPISGHKSVSWYQQVLGQGPQFIFQYYEKEERGRGNFPDRFSARQFPNYSSELNVNALLLGDSALYLCASSILTGSHEQYFGPGTRLTVT.

In its sample, this clonotype was seen a few times. In DNA, the CDR3 is TGTGCCAGCAGCCAATACTTTCCTGGACTAGCGGGAGGTCTGGAGACCCAGTACTTC. It encodes CASSQYFPGLAGGLETQYF. This chain connects TRBV3-1 to TRBJ2-5; 14 bases fit TRBD2. Germline CDR1 reads LGHDT; CDR2 reads YNNKEL (reference sequence). Trimming at V came to 2 bases and at J to 5 bases, leaving 13 bases not matched to a gene. This CDR3 has 19 amino acids.

In the case of this clonotype: A single base separates this from a much larger clone, so it may be a read error. J is TRBJ1-1 and V is TRBV28; D remains unclear. This CDR3 spans 13 amino acids. V lost 9 bases to trimming and J lost 2 bases, with 13 bases between them. Germline-derived CDR1 and CDR2 are MDHEN and SYDVKM. The DNA for the CDR3 is TGTGCCAGTACCCTCCAGATCAACACTGAAGCTTTCTTT. Translating gives CASTLQINTEAFF.